This section outlines one T cell receptor beta chain sequence together with its context. Its antigen is currently unknown. Germline CDR1 and CDR2: MNHNS and SASEGT. The CDR3 sequence is 13 residues long. Trimming cost V 2 bases and J 2 bases, with 7 bases left between them. Sequencing was performed with immunoSEQ multiplex PCR; in TCRdb, only in-frame clones are kept and a portion is missing. The table records around 58,000 clones, about 86% of them present only once. This specimen comes from a study of a mutant IDH1 vaccine in newly diagnosed glioma. Study background: Every participant had undergone radiotherapy, temozolomide, or both before, and most underwent both.

Sample time point: week 5, during vaccination. The study gave 300 ug of mutant IDH1 20-mer peptide per vaccine dose, with topical imiquimod. The receptor was isolated from a young man with glioma. Material: PBMCs, obtained from a glioma patient whose treatment included an IDH1 peptide vaccine. This chain uses TRBV6-1 with TRBJ2-7; D not certain. The CDR3: CASSEWAAYEQYF. CDR3 coding DNA: TGTGCCAGCAGTGAATGGGCAGCCTACGAGCAGTACTTC.